The rows below give T cell receptor beta chains drawn from one sample of a study of blood T cells in healthy people across ages. TCRdb re-derived calls from the 5' RACE reads in MiXCR, one entry per CDR3 protein. This table has 800,000 to 950,000 distinct CDR3 sequences, approximately 32% appearing once. This sample was shared with a second study, whose subject was T cells of mothers and their children.

What was sequenced was blood. Every receptor here comes from a middle-aged woman in good health. The CDR3 runs from the conserved cysteine through the conserved F or W.

CASSPTDNTEAFF TRBJ1-1 TRBV3-1
CASSQDRGRILEAFF TRBJ1-1 TRBV3-1
CASSLAAGAEQYF TRBJ2-7 TRBV3-1
CASSYIGTYGYTF TRBJ1-2 TRBV6-5
CASSSGQDNSPLHF TRBJ1-6 TRBV27
CASSFPGGIGNQPQHF TRBJ1-5 TRBV28
CASSLELSGYGYTF TRBJ1-2 TRBV5-1
CASRGTPGWEQYF TRBJ2-5 TRBV28
CASSQDNHAYTF TRBJ1-2 TRBV14
CASSRDDPSYNEQFF TRBJ2-1 TRBV12-3/TRBV12-4
CASSLAQWDTQYF TRBJ2-3 TRBV7-9
CSVGGDRGYGYTF TRBJ1-2 TRBV29-1
CASSQGLYGAYNEQYF TRBJ2-4 TRBV14
CASSLAGQNTDTQYF TRBJ2-3 TRBV5-1
CASRPGGGYTEAFF TRBJ1-1 TRBV2
CASSQGRESSNEQFF TRBJ2-1 TRBV4-3
CASSQVTAGELFF TRBJ2-2 TRBV3-1
CSARGQVERDTQYF TRBJ2-3 TRBV20-1
CSASVGALQETQYF TRBJ2-5 TRBV20-1
CASSLDGGDYGYTF TRBJ1-2 TRBV5-1
CASRGGLRGTEAFF TRBJ1-1 TRBV4-1
CASSLDQGFRDYGYTF TRBJ1-2 TRBV5-1
CSALFSAEFGEQYF TRBJ2-7 TRBV20-1
CASSEDSQFTDTQYF TRBJ2-3 TRBV6-6
CASSARDRVTQYF TRBJ2-5 TRBV5-4
CASRALDISYEQYF TRBJ2-7 TRBV2
CASSSRGGRTGELFF TRBJ2-2 TRBV7-2
CASESGQGAPEQYF TRBJ2-7 TRBV18
CASSFTGTHSYNEQFF TRBJ2-1 TRBV6-5
CSALDREGSYNEQFF TRBJ2-1 TRBV20-1
CASSLKGFNEQFF TRBJ2-1 TRBV12-3/TRBV12-4
CSVERADTQYF TRBJ2-3 TRBV29-1